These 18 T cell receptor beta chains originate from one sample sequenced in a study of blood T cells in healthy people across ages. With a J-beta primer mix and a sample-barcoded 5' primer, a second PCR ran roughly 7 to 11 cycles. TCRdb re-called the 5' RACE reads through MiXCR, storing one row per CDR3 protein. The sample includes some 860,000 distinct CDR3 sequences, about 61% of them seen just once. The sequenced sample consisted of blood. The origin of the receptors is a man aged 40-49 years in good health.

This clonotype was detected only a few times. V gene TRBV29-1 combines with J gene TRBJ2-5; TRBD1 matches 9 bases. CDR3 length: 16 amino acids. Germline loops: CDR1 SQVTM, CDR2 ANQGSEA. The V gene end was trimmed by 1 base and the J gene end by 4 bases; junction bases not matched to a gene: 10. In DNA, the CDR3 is TGCAGCGTTGAAGGGGCGGGACAGGGCCTGCTAGAGACCCAGTACTTC. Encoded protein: CSVEGAGQGLLETQYF.

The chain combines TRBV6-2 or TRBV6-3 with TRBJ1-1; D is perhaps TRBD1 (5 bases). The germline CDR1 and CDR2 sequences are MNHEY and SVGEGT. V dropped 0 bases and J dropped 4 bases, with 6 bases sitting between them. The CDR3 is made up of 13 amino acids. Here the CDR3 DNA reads TGTGCCAGCAGTTACTCAGGGGTCACTGAAGCTTTCTTT. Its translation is CASSYSGVTEAFF.

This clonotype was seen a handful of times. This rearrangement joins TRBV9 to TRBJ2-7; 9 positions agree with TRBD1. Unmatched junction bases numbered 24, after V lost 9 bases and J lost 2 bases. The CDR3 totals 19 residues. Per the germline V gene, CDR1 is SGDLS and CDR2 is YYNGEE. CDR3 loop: CATFRHGTGSSGHAYEQYF. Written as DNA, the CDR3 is TGTGCCACTTTCCGCCACGGGACAGGGTCAAGCGGACATGCCTACGAGCAGTACTTC. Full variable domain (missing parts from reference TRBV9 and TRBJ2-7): DSGVTQTPKHLITATGQRVTLRCSPRSGDLSVYWYQQSLDQGLQFLIQYYNGEERAKGNILERFSAQQFPDLHSELNLSSLELGDSALYFCATFRHGTGSSGHAYEQYFGPGTRLTVT.

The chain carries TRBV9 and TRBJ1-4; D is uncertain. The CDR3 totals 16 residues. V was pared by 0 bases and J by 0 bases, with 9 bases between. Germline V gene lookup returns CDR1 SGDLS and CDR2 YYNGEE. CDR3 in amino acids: CASSVESGATNEKLFF. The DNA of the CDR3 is TGTGCCAGCAGCGTAGAATCAGGTGCAACTAATGAAAAACTGTTTTTT.

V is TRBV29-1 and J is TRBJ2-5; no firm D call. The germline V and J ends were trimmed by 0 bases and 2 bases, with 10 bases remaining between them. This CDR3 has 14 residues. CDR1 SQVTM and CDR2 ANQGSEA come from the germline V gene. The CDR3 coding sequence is TGCAGCGTTGAAGATCTGGGCACACAAGAGACCCAGTACTTC. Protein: CSVEDLGTQETQYF.

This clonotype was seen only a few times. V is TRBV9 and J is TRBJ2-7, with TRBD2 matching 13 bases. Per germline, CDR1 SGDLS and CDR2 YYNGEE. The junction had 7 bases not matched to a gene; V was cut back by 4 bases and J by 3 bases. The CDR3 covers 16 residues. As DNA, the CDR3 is TGTGCCAGCAGCCCAATTAGGACTAGCGGGAGCTACGAGCAGTACTTC. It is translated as CASSPIRTSGSYEQYF.

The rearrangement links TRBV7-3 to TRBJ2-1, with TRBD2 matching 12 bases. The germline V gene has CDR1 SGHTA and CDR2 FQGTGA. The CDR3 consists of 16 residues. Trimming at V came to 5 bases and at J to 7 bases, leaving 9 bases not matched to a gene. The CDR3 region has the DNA TGTGCCAGCAGCCGCGTTAATGGACTAGCGGGAAATGAGCAGTTCTTC. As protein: CASSRVNGLAGNEQFF.

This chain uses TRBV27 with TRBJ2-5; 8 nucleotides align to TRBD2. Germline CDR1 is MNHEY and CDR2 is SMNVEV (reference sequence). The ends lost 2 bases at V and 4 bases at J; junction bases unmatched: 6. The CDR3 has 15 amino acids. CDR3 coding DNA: TGTGCCAGCAGTTTAGGGGGACTAGGTATAGAGACCCAGTACTTC. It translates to CASSLGGLGIETQYF.

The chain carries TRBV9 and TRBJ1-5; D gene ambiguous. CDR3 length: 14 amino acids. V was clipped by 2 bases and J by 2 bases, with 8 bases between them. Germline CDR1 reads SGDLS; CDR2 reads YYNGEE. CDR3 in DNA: TGTGCCAGCAGCGTGGGATTTGGCAATCAGCCCCAGCATTTT. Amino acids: CASSVGFGNQPQHF.

For the CDR3, the DNA is TGCAGCGCTGGGGACGGCGGGGCCAACGTCCTGACTTTC. Encoded protein: CSAGDGGANVLTF. The J gene is TRBJ2-6, the V gene TRBV29-1; D is possibly TRBD1 or TRBD2 (5 bases each). Trimming left V 7 bases short and J 4 bases short, with 11 bases between. The CDR3 length is 13 residues. Germline CDR1 and CDR2: SQVTM and ANQGSEA.

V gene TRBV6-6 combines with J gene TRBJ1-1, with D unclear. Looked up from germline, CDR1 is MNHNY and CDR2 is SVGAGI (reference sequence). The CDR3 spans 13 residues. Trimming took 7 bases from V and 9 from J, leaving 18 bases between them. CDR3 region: CASTTGGISKAFF. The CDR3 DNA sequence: TGTGCCAGCACGACCGGTGGGATCTCAAAAGCTTTCTTT.

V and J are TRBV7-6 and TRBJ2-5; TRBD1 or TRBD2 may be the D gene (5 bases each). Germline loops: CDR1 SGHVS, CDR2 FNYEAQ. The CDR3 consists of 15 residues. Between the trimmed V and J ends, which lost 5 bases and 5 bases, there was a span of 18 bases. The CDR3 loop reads CASSPADSWGETQYF. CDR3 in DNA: TGTGCCAGCAGCCCCGCGGACTCGTGGGGGGAGACCCAGTACTTC.

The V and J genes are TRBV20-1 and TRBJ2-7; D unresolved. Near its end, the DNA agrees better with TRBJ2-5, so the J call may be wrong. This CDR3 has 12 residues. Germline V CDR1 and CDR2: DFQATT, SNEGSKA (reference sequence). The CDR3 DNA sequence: TGCAGTGCTCCAGACTCTCTAGAGACCCAGTACTTC. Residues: CSAPDSLETQYF.

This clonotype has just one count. The CDR3 DNA follows: TGCAGTGCTAGAGATCCCACGGGGGTGGGGTACAATGAGCAGTTCTTC. The encoded protein is CSARDPTGVGYNEQFF. The rearrangement uses TRBV20-1 and TRBJ2-1; tentatively, D is TRBD2 (6 bases). The CDR3 length is 16 residues. Between the trimmed V and J ends, which lost 0 bases and 4 bases, there was a span of 16 bases. Germline lookup yields CDR1 DFQATT and CDR2 SNEGSKA (reference sequence).

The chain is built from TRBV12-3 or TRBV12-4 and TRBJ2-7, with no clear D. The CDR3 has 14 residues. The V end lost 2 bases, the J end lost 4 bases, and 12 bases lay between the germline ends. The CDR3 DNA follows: TGTGCCAGCAGTTTATCGCTTACGGCTTACGAGCAGTACTTC. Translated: CASSLSLTAYEQYF.

The CDR3 coding sequence is TGTGCCACCAGCAGACAGGGTCCTGGAAACACCATATATTTT. It translates to CATSRQGPGNTIYF. The V and J genes are TRBV15 and TRBJ1-3; the D gene is possibly TRBD1 (5 bases). CDR1 is LNHNV, CDR2 YYDKDF, per germline (reference sequence). Trimming took 2 bases from V and 2 from J, leaving 7 bases between them. The CDR3 is made up of 14 amino acids. The variable domain in full, completed from reference TRBV15 and TRBJ1-3, reads DAMVIQNPRYQVTQFGKPVTLSCSQTLNHNVMYWYQQKSSQAPKLLFHYYDKDFNNEADTPDNFQSRRPNTSFCFLDIRSPGLGDTAMYLCATSRQGPGNTIYFGEGSWLTVV.

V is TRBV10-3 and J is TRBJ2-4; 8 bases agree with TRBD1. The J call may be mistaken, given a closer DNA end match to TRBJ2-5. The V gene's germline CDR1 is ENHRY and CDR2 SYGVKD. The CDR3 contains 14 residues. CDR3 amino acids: CAISPQGGTETQYF. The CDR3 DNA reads TGTGCCATCAGCCCACAGGGGGGAACAGAGACCCAGTACTTC.

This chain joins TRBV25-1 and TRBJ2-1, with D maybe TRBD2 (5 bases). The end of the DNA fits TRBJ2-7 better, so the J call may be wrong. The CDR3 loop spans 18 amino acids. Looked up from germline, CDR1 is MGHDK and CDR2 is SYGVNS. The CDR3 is CASSDFGPPGKVNYEQYF. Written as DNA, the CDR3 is TGTGCCAGCAGTGACTTTGGGCCCCCCGGGAAGGTTAATTACGAGCAGTACTTC.